Listed below are T cell receptor beta chains from one sample, sequenced in a study of cytomegalovirus exposure and HLA in healthy donors. TCRdb's copy holds only in-frame clones and misses some; the assay was immunoSEQ multiplex PCR. The sample comprises 75,000 to 90,000 clones, more than 60% of which are singletons, and roughly 13% rests with the top ten. Sequencing was done on a sample of PBMCs. These TCRs come from a human donor in good health. The CDR3 runs from the conserved cysteine through the conserved F or W. A D gene is named only where the DNA matches it firmly.

d_gene | j_gene | v_gene | CDR3aa | CDR3nt
TRBD2 | TRBJ2-1 | TRBV11-1 | CASATRSGGYYNEQFF | TGTGCCAGCGCCACCCGTAGCGGGGGGTATTACAATGAGCAGTTCTTC
TRBD2 | TRBJ2-3 | TRBV9 | CASSLKGLAGSDTQYF | TGTGCCAGCTCCCTAAAGGGGCTAGCGGGGTCAGATACGCAGTATTTT
TRBD2 | TRBJ2-5 | TRBV12-5 | CASGLGGAQETQYF | TGTGCTAGTGGCCTCGGGGGGGCGCAAGAGACCCAGTACTTC
- | TRBJ1-4 | TRBV7-9 | CASSGRGATNEKLFF | TGTGCCAGCAGCGGAAGGGGTGCAACTAATGAAAAACTGTTTTTT
TRBD2 | TRBJ2-7 | TRBV15 | CATSRGGGTSYEQYF | TGTGCCACCAGCAGAGGGGGTGGGACTAGCTACGAGCAGTACTTC
- | TRBJ1-1 | TRBV27 | CASRVQLTDSNTEAFF | TGTGCCAGCAGGGTCCAACTCACGGACAGCAACACTGAAGCTTTCTTT
- | TRBJ2-5 | TRBV5-1 | CASSLGGGQETQYF | TGCGCCAGCAGCTTGGGAGGGGGACAAGAGACCCAGTACTTC
- | TRBJ2-5 | TRBV5-1 | CASSKQGEETQYF | TGCGCCAGCAGCAAACAGGGAGAAGAGACCCAGTACTTC
- | TRBJ1-1 | TRBV4-1 | CASSQGPGMNTEAFF | TGCGCCAGCAGCCAAGGCCCGGGGATGAACACTGAAGCTTTCTTT
- | TRBJ2-7 | TRBV5-4 | CASSSGVSSYEQYF | TGTGCCAGCAGTTCAGGGGTAAGCTCCTACGAGCAGTACTTC